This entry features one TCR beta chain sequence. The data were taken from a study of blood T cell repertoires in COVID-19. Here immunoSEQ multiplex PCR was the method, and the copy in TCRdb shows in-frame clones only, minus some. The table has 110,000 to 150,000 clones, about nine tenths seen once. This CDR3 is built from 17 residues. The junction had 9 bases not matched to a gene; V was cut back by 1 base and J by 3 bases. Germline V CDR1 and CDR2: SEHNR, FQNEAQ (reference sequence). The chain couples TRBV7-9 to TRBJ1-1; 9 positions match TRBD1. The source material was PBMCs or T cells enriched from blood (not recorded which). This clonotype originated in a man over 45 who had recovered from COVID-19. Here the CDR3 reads CASSLENRGLWDTEAFF. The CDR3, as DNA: TGTGCCAGCAGCTTAGAGAACAGGGGGCTATGGGACACTGAAGCTTTCTTT.